The entry below describes one TCR beta chain. The record originates from a study of Ad26.COV2.S vaccination and SARS-CoV-2 variants. Study in general: Ad26.COV2.S, an intramuscular injection, was given once or twice 56 days apart.

V lost 0 bases, J lost 0 bases, and 10 bases lay in between. The germline V gene encodes CDR1 SGHRS and CDR2 YFSETQ. The CDR3 length is 15 residues. Sequencing used immunoSEQ multiplex PCR; TCRdb keeps in-frame clones, though not all of them. This sample has 350,000 to 400,000 clones; around nine tenths occur once, and the top ten carry under 2%. Treatment in this sample: 15 to 20 received Ad26.COV2.S at low or high dose, single or two shots; about 5 received placebo; per-sample allocation not given. Samples were taken on day 63 after the first vaccine or placebo injection. Donor was an adult aged 18-55 years in Boston.

This chain links TRBV5-1 with TRBJ2-7, with D unresolved. This clonotype was sampled from a person aged 18-65 years who received the Ad26.COV2.S COVID-19 vaccine or a placebo. The sequencing used peripheral blood, collected in a trial of Ad26.COV2.S vaccine versus placebo. This CDR3 is CASSLVLGSSYEQYF. CDR3 DNA: TGCGCCAGCAGCTTGGTCCTCGGTAGCTCCTACGAGCAGTACTTC.